This T cell receptor (beta chain) was captured in a study of T cell changes during pregnancy in multiple sclerosis. This clone was seen just once. TCRdb's copy holds only in-frame clones and misses some; the assay was immunoSEQ multiplex PCR. In the table there are some 43,000 clones, 94% of which are singletons. V dropped 2 bases and J dropped 11 bases, with 21 bases sitting between them. CDR3 size: 15 residues. Germline CDR1 MNHNS, CDR2 SASEGT. The sequenced sample was CD8+ T cells from peripheral blood mononuclear cells, obtained in the third trimester of pregnancy. The TCR sequence derives from a female donor with multiple sclerosis, enrolled in a pregnancy study. The chain uses TRBV6-1 and TRBJ1-1, with D perhaps matching TRBD1 (5 bases). The CDR3 spells CASSESRKGASWAFF. The DNA for the CDR3 is TGTGCCAGCAGTGAATCCAGAAAAGGGGCGTCGTGGGCTTTCTTT.